The 31 T cell receptor beta chains below were found in one sample sequenced in a study of shared clonotypes between healthy human individuals (dated by TCRdb to 2018 to 2021). CD8 naive samples consisted of CD45RO-negative cells that were positively selected for CCR7, yielding a CD45RA+CCR7+ population without TemRA cells. Libraries were prepared through the immunoSEQ multiplex PCR assay. Held by TCRdb, this immuneACCESS table contains in-frame sequences only and omits some clones. Under half of the omission traces to an unresolved V gene where checked; the cause of the rest is unknown. The sample includes about 2,100,000 clones, with under 95% observed a single time. Around 1.7% of the sample is taken by the ten largest. Specimen: naive CD8+ T cells from PBMCs. Explained via the paper, the cell subset or site label denotes: CD45RA+CCR7+. Receptors were obtained from a man aged 18 to 29 in good health. Some clones in this sample may be carry-over from other donors' samples.

This chain links TRBV6-1 with TRBJ1-3, with 7 nucleotides matching TRBD1. Looked up from germline, CDR1 is MNHNS and CDR2 is SASEGT. This CDR3 region has 14 residues. The V segment lost 6 bases and the J segment 2 bases; nucleotides outside the gene matches: 4. CDR3 DNA sequence: TGTGCCAGCAGCCTCCAGGGGGCTGGAAACACCATATATTTT. The encoded protein is CASSLQGAGNTIYF.

A single count supports this clone. This chain uses TRBV28 with TRBJ2-7; unclear D gene. Germline-derived CDR1 and CDR2 are MDHEN and SYDVKM. Trimming left V 3 bases short and J 0 bases short, with 9 bases between. The CDR3 spans 14 residues. In nucleotides, the CDR3 is TGTGCCAGCAGTTTTTTAATCCGCTCCTACGAGCAGTACTTC. Protein: CASSFLIRSYEQYF.

V gene TRBV7-3 combines with J gene TRBJ2-2, with D unresolved. The CDR3 spans 13 residues. Trimming pared 5 bases from V and 3 bases from J, leaving 7 bases between. The V gene's germline CDR1 is SGHTA and CDR2 FQGTGA. CDR3 sequence: CASSPEHTGELFF. CDR3 DNA sequence: TGTGCCAGCAGCCCCGAGCACACCGGGGAGCTGTTTTTT.

Of note for this clone: This sample also contains other DNA sequences that code for the same CDR3. The chain has TRBV30 and TRBJ2-1; 7 nucleotides align to TRBD2. The CDR3 contains 11 residues. J lost 10 bases, V lost 0 bases, and 0 bases had no gene match. Germline loops: CDR1 GTSNPN, CDR2 SVGIG (reference sequence). CDR3 sequence (DNA): TGTGCCTGGAGTGTGGGGGGGGAGCAGTTCTTC. It yields the protein CAWSVGGEQFF.

This clone appeared once. This chain joins TRBV29-1 and TRBJ2-3, with D tentatively TRBD2 (6 bases). Germline V gives CDR1 SQVTM, CDR2 ANQGSEA. V was cut by 7 bases and J by 2 bases, with 16 bases left in between. The CDR3 extends over 14 amino acids. The DNA for the CDR3 is TGCAGCGCGTACGGGAGAGGCTCCACAGATACGCAGTATTTT. Translated, it gives CSAYGRGSTDTQYF.

This clone was seen a single time. The genes are TRBV7-6 and TRBJ2-7; 8 nucleotides agree with TRBD1. CDR3 length equals 17 residues. V lost 5 bases to trimming and J lost 2 bases; unmatched junction nucleotides: 14. Germline V gene sequence: CDR1 SGHVS, CDR2 FNYEAQ. The chain's CDR3 is CASSISAGGSHTYEQYF. The CDR3 DNA reads TGTGCCAGCAGCATATCCGCAGGGGGCTCTCATACCTACGAGCAGTACTTC. Combining the CDR3 with reference TRBV7-6 and TRBJ2-7 gives the whole variable domain GAGVSQSPRYKVTKRGQDVALRCDPISGHVSLYWYRQALGQGPEFLTYFNYEAQQDKSGLPNDRFSAERPEGSISTLTIQRTEQRDSAMYRCASSISAGGSHTYEQYFGPGTRLTVT.

The CDR3 region is CASGSNLLIGPDGNTIYF. The CDR3 region has the DNA TGTGCCAGCGGTAGCAACCTGTTGATCGGGCCGGATGGAAACACCATATATTTT. V usage is TRBV28 and J usage is TRBJ1-3; no reliable D call. From germline, CDR1 is MDHEN and CDR2 SYDVKM. CDR3 length: 18 amino acids. V was pared by 8 bases and J by 3 bases, with 26 bases between.

The gene calls are TRBV7-9 and TRBJ2-3; 13 nucleotides agree with TRBD2. The CDR3 loop spans 16 amino acids. Germline CDR1 reads SEHNR; CDR2 reads FQNEAQ (reference sequence). Trimming removed 10 bases from V and 2 bases from J; junction bases left unmatched: 9. The CDR3 loop reads CATMKGLAGPTDTQYF. In DNA form, the CDR3 reads TGTGCCACCATGAAGGGACTAGCGGGACCCACAGATACGCAGTATTTT.

The chain uses TRBV5-1 and TRBJ2-7; 7 bases fit TRBD1. Losses at the gene ends were 3 bases for V and 3 bases for J; bases not matched to a gene: 12. This CDR3 contains 16 residues. Germline values: CDR1 SGHRS, CDR2 YFSETQ. For the CDR3, the DNA is TGCGCCAGCAGCTCGACACCGGGACAGAGATTCTACGAGCAGTACTTC. This encodes CASSSTPGQRFYEQYF.

The chain has TRBV28 and TRBJ2-1; 13 nucleotides agree with TRBD2. The germline gives CDR1 MDHEN, CDR2 SYDVKM. Trimming took 7 bases from V and 10 from J; bases not matched to a gene: 7. This CDR3 has 14 residues. CDR3 in amino acids: CASTLLAGGGEQFF. CDR3 sequence (DNA): TGTGCCAGCACGCTACTAGCGGGAGGGGGAGAGCAGTTCTTC.

Only one count was recorded for this clone. The V and J genes are TRBV7-6 and TRBJ2-5, with D possibly being TRBD1 (5 bases). Germline V gene lookup returns CDR1 SGHVS and CDR2 FNYEAQ. With 8 bases removed from V and 5 bases from J, the gap between germline ends came to 15 bases. The CDR3 consists of 13 residues. Written as DNA, the CDR3 is TGTGCCAGCCAGCTTAGGGGATTGGAGACCCAGTACTTC. Translation: CASQLRGLETQYF. The full variable domain, completed using reference TRBV7-6 and TRBJ2-5, is GAGVSQSPRYKVTKRGQDVALRCDPISGHVSLYWYRQALGQGPEFLTYFNYEAQQDKSGLPNDRFSAERPEGSISTLTIQRTEQRDSAMYRCASQLRGLETQYFGPGTRLLVL.

V usage is TRBV5-1 and J usage is TRBJ2-2; maybe TRBD2 (6 bases). Germline CDR1 reads SGHRS; CDR2 reads YFSETQ. With 0 bases removed from V and 2 bases from J, the gap between germline ends came to 11 bases. This CDR3 is 16 amino acids long. CDR3 sequence (DNA): TGCGCCAGCAGCTTGGCCCGGGAGCCCAACACCGGGGAGCTGTTTTTT. Its protein is CASSLAREPNTGELFF.

V and J are TRBV4-3 and TRBJ2-5, with 13 bases that match TRBD2. CDR1 LGHNA and CDR2 YSLEER come from the germline V gene. CDR3 size: 15 residues. Trimming took 4 bases from V and 4 from J; bases not matched to a gene: 3. CDR3 coding DNA: TGCGCCAGCAGCCGCGGGACTAGCGGGATAGAGACCCAGTACTTC. It codes for CASSRGTSGIETQYF.

The chain recombines TRBV5-1 with TRBJ2-1; D unresolved. The germline CDR1 and CDR2 sequences are SGHRS and YFSETQ. Deletions cut 3 bases from V and 1 base from J, with 5 bases between. CDR3 length: 13 residues. The CDR3 is CASSSWSYNEQFF. The CDR3 coding sequence is TGCGCCAGCAGCTCCTGGTCCTACAATGAGCAGTTCTTC.

The chain carries TRBV7-2 and TRBJ2-1, with TRBD2 matching 10 bases. Germline CDR1 is SGHTA and CDR2 is FQGNSA. This CDR3 comprises 15 residues. V trimming: 5 bases; J trimming: 4 bases; junction bases outside the gene matches: 5. The CDR3 protein is CASSQGTSAYNEQFF. CDR3 bases: TGTGCCAGCAGCCAAGGGACTAGCGCATACAATGAGCAGTTCTTC.

This chain joins TRBV11-2 and TRBJ2-7, with 11 bases that match TRBD2. Trimming took 1 base from V and 5 from J; bases not matched to a gene: 4. Germline V CDR1 and CDR2: SGHAT, FQNNGV. This CDR3 has 15 residues. CDR3 nucleotide sequence: TGTGCCAGCAGCTTAGGGGCTAGCGGGAGGAACGAGCAGTACTTC. Residues: CASSLGASGRNEQYF.

J is TRBJ1-1 and V is TRBV9; 10 bases match TRBD1. Unmatched junction bases numbered 3, after V lost 2 bases and J lost 5 bases. This CDR3 is built from 14 residues. From germline, CDR1 is SGDLS and CDR2 YYNGEE. The CDR3 is CASSVGQGVTEAFF. The DNA for the CDR3 is TGTGCCAGCAGCGTCGGACAGGGGGTGACTGAAGCTTTCTTT.

This rearrangement joins TRBV19 to TRBJ1-5, with TRBD1 matching 9 bases. Germline CDR1 LNHDA, CDR2 SQIVND (reference sequence). The V gene end was trimmed by 7 bases and the J gene end by 5 bases; junction bases not matched to a gene: 6. The CDR3 covers 14 residues. This CDR3 is CASNSRQGDQPQHF. In DNA form, the CDR3 reads TGTGCCAGTAATTCGAGACAGGGGGATCAGCCCCAGCATTTT.

The V and J genes are TRBV5-5 and TRBJ2-7; TRBD2 agrees at 9 bases. The CDR3 loop spans 18 amino acids. Germline CDR1 is SGHKS and CDR2 is YYEKEE (reference sequence). The V segment lost 0 bases and the J segment 2 bases; nucleotides outside the gene matches: 12. The CDR3 DNA reads TGTGCCAGCAGCTTGGTGTGGGCAGGGACTAGCTATACCTACGAGCAGTACTTC. The encoded protein is CASSLVWAGTSYTYEQYF.

This clone was counted once. This chain uses TRBV10-3 with TRBJ2-7; D is unresolved. The CDR3 length is 14 residues. Germline CDR1 is ENHRY and CDR2 is SYGVKD. The ends were cut back, 4 bases at V and 0 bases at J, with 10 bases in the middle. The DNA for the CDR3 is TGTGCCATCAGTGCCACGGTGAGCTCCTACGAGCAGTACTTC. Residues: CAISATVSSYEQYF.

This clone was detected only a few times. The V call is TRBV27, the J call TRBJ1-5; a possible D gene is TRBD1 (5 bases). CDR3 size: 14 residues. V lost 3 bases and J 4 bases, leaving 10 bases between the germline ends. Germline V gene lookup returns CDR1 MNHEY and CDR2 SMNVEV (reference sequence). The CDR3: CASSLTQGNQPQHF. The CDR3 bases are TGTGCCAGCAGTTTGACTCAGGGAAATCAGCCCCAGCATTTT.

This chain joins TRBV19 and TRBJ1-1; the D is unclear. Trimming took off 9 bases at V and 3 bases at J, with 17 bases between the two ends. CDR1 is LNHDA and CDR2 is SQIVND in the germline V gene (reference sequence). The CDR3 covers 14 residues. CDR3 nucleotide sequence: TGTGCCAGCTATCATCCAGCAGCGGACACTGAAGCTTTCTTT. Translating it yields CASYHPAADTEAFF. Filled out from reference TRBV19 and TRBJ1-1, the complete variable domain reads DGGITQSPKYLFRKEGQNVTLSCEQNLNHDAMYWYRQDPGQGLRLIYYSQIVNDFQKGDIAEGYSVSREKKESFPLTVTSAQKNPTAFYLCASYHPAADTEAFFGQGTRLTVV.

The CDR3 is CASSLAYLGTGKETQYF. CDR3 DNA: TGTGCCAGCAGCTTAGCCTATCTAGGGACAGGGAAAGAGACCCAGTACTTC. The gene calls are TRBV7-8 and TRBJ2-5; 9 bases fit TRBD1. Losses at the gene ends were 0 bases for V and 3 bases for J; bases not matched to a gene: 8. This CDR3 spans 17 amino acids. Germline values: CDR1 SGHVS, CDR2 FQNEAQ.

This chain joins TRBV9 and TRBJ2-4; D remains ambiguous. V was cut by 3 bases and J by 6 bases, with 4 bases left in between. Looked up from germline, CDR1 is SGDLS and CDR2 is YYNGEE. The CDR3 extends over 11 amino acids. CDR3: CASSGGNIQYF. CDR3 sequence (DNA): TGTGCCAGCAGCGGTGGAAACATTCAGTACTTC.

The V gene is TRBV11-2, the J gene TRBJ2-7, with 12 bases fitting TRBD1. Trimming removed 6 bases from V and 5 bases from J; junction bases left unmatched: 8. Looked up from germline, CDR1 is SGHAT and CDR2 is FQNNGV. CDR3 length: 15 residues. CDR3 region: CASRLPGQGANEQYF. The CDR3 DNA sequence: TGTGCCAGCAGACTCCCGGGACAGGGGGCCAACGAGCAGTACTTC. Complete variable domain (other parts from reference TRBV11-2 and TRBJ2-7): EAGVAQSPRYKIIEKRQSVAFWCNPISGHATLYWYQQILGQGPKLLIQFQNNGVVDDSQLPKDRFSAERLKGVDSTLKIQPAKLEDSAVYLCASRLPGQGANEQYFGPGTRLTVT.

V usage is TRBV27 and J usage is TRBJ1-2; no clear D. CDR1 and CDR2 (germline): MNHEY, SMNVEV (reference sequence). The CDR3 totals 17 residues. Trimming pared 1 base from V and 3 bases from J, leaving 18 bases between. CDR3 coding DNA: TGTGCCAGCAGTTTATTGGCAAGTTCGCCCCCCTACTATGGCTACACCTTC. The encoded protein is CASSLLASSPPYYGYTF.

As concerns this clone: The same CDR3 can be traced to other DNA sequences in this sample. The J gene is TRBJ2-7, the V gene TRBV27; no definite D call. Germline lookup yields CDR1 MNHEY and CDR2 SMNVEV (reference sequence). This CDR3 is built from 12 residues. Trimming took off 6 bases at V and 3 bases at J, with 9 bases between the two ends. The CDR3 loop is CASSLFGYEQYF. The DNA for the CDR3 is TGTGCCAGCAGCCTTTTCGGCTACGAGCAGTACTTC.

This clone appeared a single time. V is TRBV28 and J is TRBJ1-2; D is perhaps TRBD1 (6 bases). The length of the CDR3 is 16 residues. The V end was cut by 0 bases, the J end by 6 bases, with 17 bases between. Germline lookup yields CDR1 MDHEN and CDR2 SYDVKM. The CDR3 region is CASSLWERGGPDGYTF. As DNA, the CDR3 is TGTGCCAGCAGTTTATGGGAAAGGGGGGGGCCGGATGGCTACACCTTC.

This chain joins TRBV13 and TRBJ2-1; D remains ambiguous. The CDR3 is 12 residues long. Germline values: CDR1 PRHDT, CDR2 FYEKMQ (reference sequence). V lost 2 bases to trimming and J lost 9 bases, with 8 bases between them. This chain's CDR3 is CASSLNFVEQFF. Here the CDR3 DNA reads TGTGCCAGCAGCTTAAACTTTGTTGAGCAGTTCTTC.

The chain couples TRBV7-6 to TRBJ2-7; no firm D call. This CDR3 has 14 residues. V dropped 0 bases and J dropped 5 bases, with 11 bases sitting between them. Germline CDR1 SGHVS, CDR2 FNYEAQ. The CDR3 nucleotides read TGTGCCAGCAGCTTAGCGCGATGGTATGACGAGCAGTACTTC. Translating gives CASSLARWYDEQYF.

This sequence joins TRBV7-9 and TRBJ2-5; D perhaps matches TRBD1 (6 bases). This CDR3 region has 14 residues. Trimming removed 5 bases from V and 3 bases from J, with 13 bases in between. Germline lookup yields CDR1 SEHNR and CDR2 FQNEAQ (reference sequence). The CDR3 sequence: CASSPRQAEETQYF. The CDR3 nucleotides are TGTGCCAGCAGCCCTAGACAGGCCGAAGAGACCCAGTACTTC.